The rows below give T cell receptor beta chains drawn from one sample of a study of T cells after yellow fever vaccination. A single record per CDR3 protein comes from TCRdb applying MiXCR to the 5' RACE reads. This sample has some 500,000 distinct CDR3 sequences, with around an eighth found just once. The specimen comprised PBMCs, sampled on the day of the yellow fever booster vaccination. These TCRs come from a man younger than 45 who received the YFV17D yellow fever vaccine. Both conserved end residues are part of each CDR3. The D gene is left open where the match is weak. Clone size is stated in some rows and not others, as once, few, many or a class when expanded.

TGTGCCAGCAGTGAAAATGGAAACTATGGCTACACCTTC	CASSENGNYGYTF	-	TRBV6-1	TRBJ1-2	-
TGTGCCAGCAGGCCCGGGACACGTAATCAGCCCCAGCATTTT	CASRPGTRNQPQHF	-	TRBV6-1	TRBJ1-5	-
TGTGCCAGCAGCCCACGGCCAACTAATGAAAAACTGTTTTTT	CASSPRPTNEKLFF	-	TRBV9	TRBJ1-4	-
TGCGCCAGCAGCCAAGTAGGACGAGACTACAATGAGCAGTTCTTC	CASSQVGRDYNEQFF	-	TRBV4-3	TRBJ2-1	-
TGTGCCAGCAGCTTAGCGTGGGGGGAGGGCAACGAGCAGTACTTC	CASSLAWGEGNEQYF	TRBD2	TRBV7-2	TRBJ2-7	few
TGTGCCAGCAGCAGACTAGCGGGAGTGTCAGATACGCAGTATTTT	CASSRLAGVSDTQYF	TRBD2	TRBV3-1	TRBJ2-3	-
TGCGCCAGCAGCTTGGTCTTAGCGGGCAGCCCAATCACAGATACGCAGTATTTT	CASSLVLAGSPITDTQYF	TRBD2	TRBV5-1	TRBJ2-3	-
TGCAGTGCTAGAGTTGCGGGAGGACCCTACGAGCAGTACTTC	CSARVAGGPYEQYF	TRBD2	TRBV20-1	TRBJ2-7	-
TGTGCCACCAGCAGAGGGACAGGGATTGGCTACACCTTC	CATSRGTGIGYTF	TRBD1	TRBV15	TRBJ1-2	-
TGTGCTAGTGGCGTAGGGACTAGCGACCAAGAGACCCAGTACTTC	CASGVGTSDQETQYF	TRBD2	TRBV12-5	TRBJ2-5	-
TGCAGTGCTAGTATGGGAATAACAGATACGCAGTATTTT	CSASMGITDTQYF	-	TRBV20-1	TRBJ2-3	-
TGTGCCAGCTCACCGACAGGGTTGACAGATACGCAGTATTTT	CASSPTGLTDTQYF	TRBD1	TRBV18	TRBJ2-3	few
TGTGCCAGCACCCAGGACAGGGTGAAGCAAGAGACCCAGTACTTC	CASTQDRVKQETQYF	TRBD1	TRBV6-2/TRBV6-3	TRBJ2-5	few
TGTGCCAGCAGCTTAGTGGGGACAGAAAACTCCTACGAGCAGTACTTC	CASSLVGTENSYEQYF	TRBD1	TRBV7-9	TRBJ2-7	few
TGTGCCAGCAGTTTACAGCTGACTGGAAGGACCCAGTACTTC	CASSLQLTGRTQYF	-	TRBV28	TRBJ2-5	-
TGTGCCAGCAGCGTAGAGGGGTTCGGGGCCAACGTCCTGACTTTC	CASSVEGFGANVLTF	-	TRBV9	TRBJ2-6	few